This passage covers 32 T cell receptor beta chains from one sample sequenced in a study of T cell responses to AZD1222 COVID-19 vaccine. Only in-frame clones appear in the TCRdb table, and some are missing; sequencing was by immunoSEQ multiplex PCR. The sample consists of 98,000 or so clones, over 70% of them appearing once. Here the sequenced sample was peripheral blood, taken on day 0 of AZD1222 vaccination. The source is an adult in good health.

The V and J genes are TRBV15 and TRBJ1-1, with 9 bases identical to TRBD1. The germline V gene encodes CDR1 LNHNV and CDR2 YYDKDF (reference sequence). V was clipped by 3 bases and J by 3 bases; unmatched bases: 2. The CDR3 runs to 14 residues. The CDR3 spells CATSSGDRDTEAFF. For the CDR3, the DNA is TGTGCCACCAGCAGTGGGGACAGGGACACTGAAGCTTTCTTT.

V usage is TRBV7-9 and J usage is TRBJ2-7, with TRBD1 matching over 8 bases. The CDR3 sequence is 16 residues long. V trimming: 1 base; J trimming: 3 bases; junction bases outside the gene matches: 8. Germline assignment: CDR1 SEHNR and CDR2 FQNEAQ (reference sequence). The CDR3 loop is CASSLGSRTGNYEQYF. CDR3 DNA: TGTGCCAGCAGCTTAGGTTCCCGGACAGGGAACTACGAGCAGTACTTC.

V is TRBV28 and J is TRBJ1-3; TRBD1 aligns across 8 bases. The CDR3 covers 14 residues. The V segment lost 6 bases and the J segment 4 bases; nucleotides outside the gene matches: 5. Per the germline V gene, CDR1 is MDHEN and CDR2 is SYDVKM. The CDR3 nucleotides read TGTGCCAGCAGGACTTGGACAGGGGGAAACACCATATATTTT. Amino acids: CASRTWTGGNTIYF.

This rearrangement joins TRBV6-5 to TRBJ2-1, with D possibly matching TRBD2 (7 bases). This CDR3 region has 16 residues. CDR1 is MNHEY, CDR2 SVGAGI, per germline. The ends were cut back, 3 bases at V and 2 bases at J, with 14 bases in the middle. The CDR3 loop is CASSYVRGGPYNEQFF. The DNA of the CDR3 is TGTGCCAGCAGTTATGTCAGGGGAGGGCCCTACAATGAGCAGTTCTTC.

The CDR3 spells CASSLRVGSYNEQFF. The CDR3 nucleotides read TGCGCCAGCAGCTTGAGGGTGGGCTCCTACAATGAGCAGTTCTTC. The rearrangement uses TRBV5-1 and TRBJ2-1; D call uncertain. V was cut by 1 base and J by 0 bases, with 8 bases left in between. This CDR3 comprises 15 residues. The V gene's germline CDR1 is SGHRS and CDR2 YFSETQ.

This clone was counted a single time. The V call is TRBV29-1, the J call TRBJ1-2; 12 bases are a match to TRBD1. Losses at the gene ends were 5 bases for V and 7 bases for J; bases not matched to a gene: 11. Germline CDR1 reads SQVTM; CDR2 reads ANQGSEA. The CDR3 has 15 amino acids. CDR3 region: CSVSGTGGFSGGYTF. CDR3 bases: TGCAGCGTTTCCGGGACAGGGGGCTTCAGCGGTGGCTACACCTTC. The variable domain in full, completed from reference TRBV29-1 and TRBJ1-2, reads SAVISQKPSRDICQRGTSLTIQCQVDSQVTMMFWYRQQPGQSLTLIATANQGSEATYESGFVIDKFPISRPNLTFSTLTVSNMSPEDSSIYLCSVSGTGGFSGGYTFGSGTRLTVV.

The chain carries TRBV5-4 and TRBJ2-7; D is possibly TRBD1 (6 bases). Germline CDR1 reads SGHNT; CDR2 reads YYREEE (reference sequence). Between the trimmed V and J ends, which lost 1 base and 0 bases, there was a span of 11 bases. The CDR3 runs to 15 residues. Written as DNA, the CDR3 is TGTGCCAGCAGCTTGTTCGACAGGCTCTCCTACGAGCAGTACTTC. It yields the protein CASSLFDRLSYEQYF.

The chain recombines TRBV19 with TRBJ1-1, with 8 bases fitting TRBD1. The CDR3 extends over 16 amino acids. CDR1 and CDR2 (germline): LNHDA, SQIVND (reference sequence). V trimming: 6 bases; J trimming: 1 base; junction bases outside the gene matches: 10. The DNA of the CDR3 is TGTGCCAGTAGCCGAGATACCGGGACAGGGAACACTGAAGCTTTCTTT. Amino acid sequence: CASSRDTGTGNTEAFF.

CDR3 sequence: CASSGQGPETQYF. The CDR3, as DNA: TGTGCCAGCTCGGGACAGGGCCCAGAGACCCAGTACTTC. This chain joins TRBV18 and TRBJ2-5; 9 bases line up with TRBD1. V shed 6 bases, J shed 4 bases, and the junction held 3 bases outside the gene matches. CDR3 length: 13 amino acids. CDR1 is KGHSH, CDR2 LQKENI, per germline. Based on the CDR3 plus reference TRBV18 and TRBJ2-5, the full variable domain is NAGVMQNPRHLVRRRGQEARLRCSPMKGHSHVYWYRQLPEEGLKFMVYLQKENIIDESGMPKERFSAEFPKEGPSILRIQQVVRGDSAAYFCASSGQGPETQYFGPGTRLLVL.

The CDR3 nucleotides are TGTGCCATCGCGGGACCCCCGGGGGGTGGCTACACCTTC. This codes for CAIAGPPGGGYTF. The J gene is TRBJ1-2, the V gene TRBV10-3; tentatively, D is TRBD1 (5 bases). CDR1 is ENHRY, CDR2 SYGVKD, per germline. The CDR3 sequence is 13 residues long. V shed 8 bases and J shed 7 bases, with 17 bases lying between them.

The chain links TRBV25-1 to TRBJ2-1; D ambiguous. This CDR3 is 14 amino acids long. Deletions cut 4 bases from V and 3 bases from J, with 10 bases between. CDR1 and CDR2 (germline): MGHDK, SYGVNS. The CDR3 reads CASSVAVNYNEQFF. The CDR3 DNA sequence: TGTGCCAGCAGTGTGGCGGTCAACTACAATGAGCAGTTCTTC.

The V call is TRBV9, the J call TRBJ2-1; no clear D. Between the trimmed V and J ends, which lost 3 bases and 0 bases, there was a span of 13 bases. Per germline, CDR1 SGDLS and CDR2 YYNGEE. The CDR3 length is 16 residues. The CDR3 DNA reads TGTGCCAGCAGCGAGGGCGCAAGGGTCTCCTACAATGAGCAGTTCTTC. This gives the protein CASSEGARVSYNEQFF.

The CDR3 DNA reads TGTGCCAGCAGCGTAGACCCCGAGGGACGCCAGGCCTATGGCTACACCTTC. Translated: CASSVDPEGRQAYGYTF. The genes are TRBV9 and TRBJ1-2, with D maybe TRBD1 (5 bases). Germline V CDR1 and CDR2: SGDLS, YYNGEE. CDR3 length: 17 residues. V shed 0 bases and J shed 4 bases, with 19 bases lying between them.

The chain links TRBV4-3 to TRBJ1-1; D is undetermined. V shed 0 bases and J shed 0 bases, with 14 bases lying between them. The length of the CDR3 is 17 residues. Germline CDR1 reads LGHNA; CDR2 reads YSLEER. For the CDR3, the DNA is TGCGCCAGCAGCCAAGAGTCGGTTTTGGCCCTGAACACTGAAGCTTTCTTT. Translated, it gives CASSQESVLALNTEAFF.

The chain links TRBV4-3 to TRBJ2-2, with D possibly matching TRBD2 (5 bases). CDR3 length: 17 amino acids. V was clipped by 0 bases and J by 4 bases, with 15 bases between them. Germline V gene sequence: CDR1 LGHNA, CDR2 YSLEER. The CDR3 is CASSQDMIGRGTGELFF. As DNA, the CDR3 is TGCGCCAGCAGCCAAGATATGATTGGCCGGGGCACCGGGGAGCTGTTTTTT.

This clone was seen only a few times. The V call is TRBV4-2, the J call TRBJ1-5; 9 bases match TRBD1. The J segment lost 7 bases and the V segment lost 1 base, leaving 5 bases of the junction unmatched. Germline V gene lookup returns CDR1 LGHNA and CDR2 YNFKEQ. The CDR3 totals 15 residues. The CDR3 DNA is TGTGCCAGCAGCCAAGGGGACAGGGAAAGCCAGCCCCAGCATTTT. Translation: CASSQGDRESQPQHF.

Here the CDR3 DNA reads TGTGCCAGCAGTTACGAGCTACTGAACACTGAAGCTTTCTTT. Translating gives CASSYELLNTEAFF. The chain carries TRBV6-5 and TRBJ1-1; no definite D call. Looked up from germline, CDR1 is MNHEY and CDR2 is SVGAGI. Trimming removed 2 bases at V and 0 bases at J, with 7 bases between. The CDR3 has 14 amino acids.

This chain uses TRBV12-3 or TRBV12-4 with TRBJ1-2, with D hard to call. Trimming pared 0 bases from V and 4 bases from J, leaving 6 bases between. The CDR3 runs to 13 residues. The CDR3 loop is CASSLAHAYGYTF. In nucleotides, the CDR3 is TGTGCCAGCAGTTTAGCACACGCCTATGGCTACACCTTC.

This clone was counted once. The chain joins TRBV9 to TRBJ2-3; 11 bases align to TRBD2. The junction had 12 bases not matched to a gene; V was cut back by 4 bases and J by 5 bases. The CDR3 spans 17 residues. Germline-derived CDR1 and CDR2 are SGDLS and YYNGEE. Here the CDR3 DNA reads TGTGCCAGCAGCATCCGGACTAGCGGGTTAGCACAAGATACGCAGTATTTT. This translates into CASSIRTSGLAQDTQYF.

This chain joins TRBV6-5 and TRBJ1-6; tentative D call: TRBD1 (5 bases). CDR1 MNHEY and CDR2 SVGAGI come from the germline V gene. Trimming removed 2 bases at V and 9 bases at J, with 14 bases between. The CDR3 is 15 residues long. The DNA of the CDR3 is TGTGCCAGCAGTTACCTAGGGGCCGGGGGTTCACCCCTCCACTTT. Translated: CASSYLGAGGSPLHF.

The chain links TRBV28 to TRBJ2-2; TRBD2 is a possible D gene (7 bases). The V gene's germline CDR1 is MDHEN and CDR2 SYDVKM. The V end was cut by 6 bases, the J end by 5 bases, with 16 bases between. This CDR3 contains 15 residues. CDR3 sequence (DNA): TGTGCCAGCAGCCCCTGGGGGGGCCGAACCGGGGAGCTGTTTTTT. It translates to CASSPWGGRTGELFF.

This clone occurred once. The chain recombines TRBV5-1 with TRBJ2-1; D gene ambiguous. Germline CDR1 SGHRS, CDR2 YFSETQ. This CDR3 is built from 14 residues. With 6 bases removed from V and 2 bases from J, the gap between germline ends came to 12 bases. The CDR3 loop is CASTWTVTYNEQFF. For the CDR3, the DNA is TGCGCCAGCACCTGGACGGTCACCTACAATGAGCAGTTCTTC.

The V gene is TRBV29-1, the J gene TRBJ2-1; 9 bases are a match to TRBD2. The J segment lost 4 bases and the V segment lost 4 bases, leaving 8 bases of the junction unmatched. This CDR3 is 15 amino acids long. Per germline, CDR1 SQVTM and CDR2 ANQGSEA. The CDR3 is CSVVLAGGIYNEQFF. CDR3 sequence (DNA): TGCAGCGTTGTACTAGCGGGCGGGATATACAATGAGCAGTTCTTC.

The gene calls are TRBV2 and TRBJ2-1; 8 bases agree with TRBD2. The ends lost 4 bases at V and 3 bases at J; junction bases unmatched: 2. Germline CDR1 and CDR2: SNHLY and FYNNEI. The CDR3 is made up of 14 amino acids. The CDR3 DNA reads TGTGCCAGCAGTGGGGGACTAGGCTACAATGAGCAGTTCTTC. It yields the protein CASSGGLGYNEQFF.

The chain carries TRBV7-8 and TRBJ1-5; no clear D gene. The germline V gene has CDR1 SGHVS and CDR2 FQNEAQ. The CDR3 covers 15 residues. Trimming pared 2 bases from V and 7 bases from J, leaving 15 bases between. CDR3 DNA: TGTGCCAGCAGCTTAATGCCGGGCCTTTACCAGCCCCAGCATTTT. The encoded protein is CASSLMPGLYQPQHF.

This chain connects TRBV7-6 to TRBJ1-2; TRBD1 agrees at 11 bases. With V trimmed by 5 bases and J by 4 bases, 9 bases remained unmatched. This CDR3 is 16 amino acids long. Germline V lookup: CDR1 SGHVS, CDR2 FNYEAQ. CDR3 sequence reads: CASSAGQGAVPYGYTF. For the CDR3, the DNA is TGTGCCAGCAGCGCTGGACAGGGGGCCGTTCCCTATGGCTACACCTTC.

This clone was observed a single time. The gene calls are TRBV19 and TRBJ1-5; 10 bases align to TRBD1. Germline V gene lookup returns CDR1 LNHDA and CDR2 SQIVND (reference sequence). This CDR3 spans 22 amino acids. V lost 5 bases and J lost 1; bases outside the gene matches: 23. The DNA of the CDR3 is TGTGCCAGTAGTTCTCGTCCCGGGACAGGGGAGGAGGGGTATTGGAGCAATCAGCCCCAGCATTTT. Encoded protein: CASSSRPGTGEEGYWSNQPQHF.

This clone was detected only once. In DNA, the CDR3 is TGTGCCAGCAGCTTAGTTACGGGACTAGCGGGAGATGAGCAGTTCTTC. This codes for CASSLVTGLAGDEQFF. The V call is TRBV7-2, the J call TRBJ2-1, with TRBD2 identical over 14 bases. Trimming at V came to 1 base and at J to 8 bases, leaving 4 bases not matched to a gene. The CDR3 loop spans 16 amino acids. Germline CDR1 and CDR2: SGHTA and FQGNSA.

The CDR3 is CASSVPGPPIAKNIQYF. CDR3 coding DNA: TGTGCCAGCAGCGTACCGGGACCCCCTATAGCCAAAAACATTCAGTACTTC. The V gene is TRBV21-1, the J gene TRBJ2-4. TRBV21-1 is given as a pseudogene. The CDR3 length is 17 residues.

The chain uses TRBV6-2 or TRBV6-3 and TRBJ2-1, with no clear D. This CDR3 is built from 12 residues. Germline V gene lookup returns CDR1 MNHEY and CDR2 SVGEGT. With 0 bases removed from V and 8 bases from J, the gap between germline ends came to 5 bases. The CDR3 region has the DNA TGTGCCAGCAGTTACTCGGGCTATGAGCAGTTCTTC. It codes for CASSYSGYEQFF.

J is TRBJ1-6 and V is TRBV28, with a weak D call TRBD1 (6 bases). The CDR3 sequence is 16 residues long. With 5 bases removed from V and 1 base from J, the gap between germline ends came to 12 bases. Germline V lookup: CDR1 MDHEN, CDR2 SYDVKM. Written as DNA, the CDR3 is TGTGCCAGCAGTCCGCTACAGGGTTCCTATAATTCACCCCTCCACTTT. It codes for CASSPLQGSYNSPLHF. The whole variable domain, filled in from reference TRBV28 and TRBJ1-6, reads DVKVTQSSRYLVKRTGEKVFLECVQDMDHENMFWYRQDPGLGLRLIYFSYDVKMKEKGDIPEGYSVSREKKERFSLILESASTNQTSMYLCASSPLQGSYNSPLHFGNGTRLTVT.

The chain couples TRBV29-1 to TRBJ1-2, with a possible D match to TRBD1 (5 bases). The CDR3 covers 13 residues. The germline gives CDR1 SQVTM, CDR2 ANQGSEA. The germline V and J ends were trimmed by 4 bases and 3 bases, with 12 bases remaining between them. The CDR3 nucleotides read TGCAGCGTTGTCTGGAGAGGGGACTATGGCTACACCTTC. This sequence encodes CSVVWRGDYGYTF.